The rows below give T cell receptor beta chains drawn from one sample of a study of PD-L1 blockade in urothelial cancer. Clones were sequenced by immunoSEQ multiplex PCR, and TCRdb holds only the in-frame ones, with some missing. The sample lists about 85,000 clones, about 85% occurring once. The sample consisted of PBMCs, taken around atezolizumab (anti-PD-L1) treatment. The receptors were gathered from a man between 60 and 75 years old with urothelial cancer. CDR3s include the opening cysteine and the closing phenylalanine or tryptophan. Fields, in order: CDR3 protein, V gene, D gene, J gene. The D gene is left open where the match is weak.

CASSEFGGDGYTF	TRBV10-2	.	TRBJ1-2
CASSQNRGEQFF	TRBV4-2	TRBD1	TRBJ2-1
CASRRTGGDKAFF	TRBV6-5	TRBD1	TRBJ1-1
CASWGQGWNGTDTQYF	TRBV28	TRBD1	TRBJ2-3
CASSPASGRALYNEQFF	TRBV27	TRBD2	TRBJ2-1
CASSNVAGVAGELFF	TRBV19	TRBD2	TRBJ2-2
CASSSTVLAGWNEQFF	TRBV27	TRBD2	TRBJ2-1
CASSARDRGLPTNEKLFF	TRBV4-2	TRBD1	TRBJ1-4
CATRRGLSNQPQHF	TRBV15	.	TRBJ1-5
CATHRTGGGNTIYF	TRBV27	TRBD1	TRBJ1-3
CASSLDVGGASDTQYF	TRBV5-1	.	TRBJ2-3
CASSLEQGEGYTF	TRBV5-6	TRBD1	TRBJ1-2
CASRRDSNTEAFF	TRBV2	.	TRBJ1-1
CASGRGGSYNEQFF	TRBV2	TRBD2	TRBJ2-1
CASSRSGFGADTQYF	TRBV18	.	TRBJ2-3
CASSFQENTEAFF	TRBV11-3	.	TRBJ1-1
CSVSPSSTYEQYF	TRBV29-1	.	TRBJ2-7
CASSQDRGLANYGYTF	TRBV4-3	.	TRBJ1-2
CASSLGLARQYEQYF	TRBV27	TRBD2	TRBJ2-7
CSASERLELFF	TRBV20-1	.	TRBJ2-2
CASSIREPYEQYF	TRBV6-1	.	TRBJ2-7
CASSLGRGRLLSWDTQYF	TRBV7-6	TRBD1	TRBJ2-3
CASSATGLAGEQYF	TRBV9	.	TRBJ2-7
CASGTRGYSDTGELFF	TRBV5-1	TRBD1	TRBJ2-2
CAWSETGAGEKLFF	TRBV30	TRBD1	TRBJ1-4
CATSTTGQGSNYGYTF	TRBV15	TRBD1	TRBJ1-2
CASSFSAGPYEQYF	TRBV27	.	TRBJ2-7
CASSPFRASGTSEQYF	TRBV28	TRBD2	TRBJ2-7
CASSSVSRGLYEQYF	TRBV7-9	TRBD1	TRBJ2-7
CASSPQGGSNQPQHF	TRBV5-1	.	TRBJ1-5
CASSFGGQGYF	TRBV28	TRBD1	TRBJ2-7
CASSNGPRQGGQPQHF	TRBV21-1	.	TRBJ1-5
CASSQDRTYEQYF	TRBV6-5	TRBD1	TRBJ2-7